This paragraph reports one T cell receptor (beta chain). The target antigen is unknown. The sample belongs to a study of identical twins. Study-wide findings and caveats: Cord blood beta clonotypes that were abundant carried fewer insertions, and memory repertoires showed no such trend.

V was pared by 0 bases and J by 2 bases, with 9 bases between. The length of the CDR3 is 15 residues. Germline V gives CDR1 SGHRS, CDR2 YFSETQ. Unique molecular identifiers were in the cDNA, with template-switch universal primer binding. TCRdb re-derived calls from the 5' RACE reads in MiXCR, one entry per CDR3 protein. The sample includes over 550,000 distinct CDR3 sequences, under 8.5% of them seen just once. Every one of the donors was a healthy Caucasian. This sample was also put to use in a study of yellow fever vaccine responses in identical twins.

Sequencing was done on a sample of PBMCs. The clonotype was recovered from a woman under 30 in good health. This rearrangement joins TRBV5-1 to TRBJ1-5, with TRBD1 as a possible D gene (6 bases). CDR3 loop: CASSLGAGGNQPQHF. The CDR3 region has the DNA TGCGCCAGCAGCTTGGGGGCAGGGGGCAATCAGCCCCAGCATTTT.